This T cell receptor (beta chain) appears in the sequencing data of a study of relationships among human T cell subsets. The study's findings and limits: Across seven subsets, gene usage, CDR3 length and N-additions did not differ significantly. Many CDR3s were shared across Th1, Th2 and regulatory subsets. Over 50% of CD8+ cytotoxic sequences were in clones over 100 reads; regulatory and Th2 had few.

Pooled CD4+ and CD8+ T cells were bead-selected with anti-CD45RA to get naive and transitional cells. From mRNA, alpha and beta CDR3 regions were amplified using semiquantitative ARM-PCR. In ARM-PCR, communal superprimers followed tagged nested gene-specific primers for exponential amplification. TCRdb ran MiXCR on the multiplex PCR reads and lists one entry per CDR3 protein. This table holds 7,000 to 8,500 distinct CDR3 sequences, just under 70% found once. This clonotype appeared a few times. Its antigen is as yet unknown. The receptor comes from a man aged 40-49 years in good health. Sequences were obtained from naive and transitional (CD45RA+) T cells sorted from blood.

CDR3 sequence (DNA): TGCAGTGCTAGGACAGGGGGCACTGAAGCTTTCTTT. Translating gives CSARTGGTEAFF. V and J are TRBV20-1 and TRBJ1-1; 9 nucleotides agree with TRBD1. V lost 3 bases and J lost 4; bases outside the gene matches: 0. There are 12 residues in the CDR3. Germline lookup yields CDR1 DFQATT and CDR2 SNEGSKA (reference sequence).